Sequencing of this T cell receptor (beta chain) was carried out in a study of cytomegalovirus exposure and HLA in healthy donors. Study in general: Findings of an earlier analysis included 117 million unique TCR beta sequences from some 190 million T cells. Study observations and caveats: Reports state that TCR beta sequences accurately predicted most subjects' HLA-A and HLA-B alleles. The only immune exposure information that was available was CMV serostatus. The Asian-associated ancestry cluster reportedly had fewer N-insertions than the approximately 700-donor mean in a later analysis.

Concerning this clone itself: Its antigen remains unknown.

This CDR3 spans 15 amino acids. V gave up 3 bases and J gave up 4 bases; unmatched junction bases: 4. Looked up from germline, CDR1 is LNHDA and CDR2 is SQIVND (reference sequence). PCR was performed using 60 Vbeta and 13 Jbeta primers. Some clones are missing from TCRdb's copy, which holds only in-frame ones; the method was immunoSEQ multiplex PCR. The table records about 160,000 clones, 80% of them present only once. Sequencing used PBMCs. This chain uses TRBV19 with TRBJ2-3; 10 bases are a match to TRBD1. The source is a woman aged 45-59 years in good health and CMV-seropositive. The CDR3 sequence: CASSMVGQGSDTQYF. The CDR3 nucleotides are TGTGCCAGTAGTATGGTGGGACAGGGGTCAGATACGCAGTATTTT. Full variable domain (remainder filled in from reference TRBV19 and TRBJ2-3): DGGITQSPKYLFRKEGQNVTLSCEQNLNHDAMYWYRQDPGQGLRLIYYSQIVNDFQKGDIAEGYSVSREKKESFPLTVTSAQKNPTAFYLCASSMVGQGSDTQYFGPGTRLTVL.